Each of the 22 T cell receptor beta chains below was sequenced from the same sample in a study of cytomegalovirus exposure and HLA in healthy donors (dated by TCRdb to 2017 to 2019). Library preparation used the immunoSEQ multiplex PCR assay. TCRdb obtained this table from immuneACCESS and retained in-frame rearrangements with V and J assigned. These tables miss some clones; where compared with another copy, unresolved V genes account for less than half of the shortfall, and the remainder is unexplained. The table for this sample lists 260,000 or so clones; roughly 90% of them were counted only once. Jointly, the top ten make up about 0.86% of the sample. Material: PBMCs. The receptors were gathered from a woman aged 18-29 years in good health and CMV-seronegative.

The genes are TRBV9 and TRBJ2-5; 14 bases map to TRBD2. V dropped 0 bases and J dropped 5; count of bases not matched to a gene: 6. The CDR3 is 17 residues long. Germline V gene sequence: CDR1 SGDLS, CDR2 YYNGEE. This chain's CDR3 is CASSVAGTSGRLETQYF. Written as DNA, the CDR3 is TGTGCCAGCAGCGTAGCAGGGACTAGCGGGAGATTGGAGACCCAGTACTTC.

The chain links TRBV6-5 to TRBJ2-7, with TRBD1 matching 7 bases. V trimming: 0 bases; J trimming: 4 bases; junction bases outside the gene matches: 0. The length of the CDR3 is 13 residues. The germline gives CDR1 MNHEY, CDR2 SVGAGI. CDR3 coding DNA: TGTGCCAGCAGTTACTCGGGACAGTACGAGCAGTACTTC. Protein: CASSYSGQYEQYF.

The genes are TRBV4-2 and TRBJ2-1, with 8 nucleotides matching TRBD2. The CDR3 is 14 residues long. The V gene end was trimmed by 6 bases and the J gene end by 14 bases; junction bases not matched to a gene: 15. The germline CDR1 and CDR2 sequences are LGHNA and YNFKEQ. CDR3 sequence: CASSQGRLAGGEFF. CDR3 DNA: TGTGCCAGCAGTCAGGGACGCCTGGCGGGAGGCGAGTTCTTC.

The gene calls are TRBV19 and TRBJ2-5; D is ambiguous. Germline CDR1 is LNHDA and CDR2 is SQIVND (reference sequence). V lost 4 bases to trimming and J lost 2 bases, with 8 bases between them. The CDR3 covers 13 residues. CDR3 sequence reads: CASSTTRQETQYF. DNA of the CDR3: TGTGCCAGTAGTACGACAAGACAAGAGACCCAGTACTTC. The variable domain in full, with the rest retrieved from reference TRBV19 and TRBJ2-5, is DGGITQSPKYLFRKEGQNVTLSCEQNLNHDAMYWYRQDPGQGLRLIYYSQIVNDFQKGDIAEGYSVSREKKESFPLTVTSAQKNPTAFYLCASSTTRQETQYFGPGTRLLVL.

The chain has TRBV7-8 and TRBJ2-2, with D unclear. CDR1 is SGHVS, CDR2 FQNEAQ, per germline. V was pared by 1 base and J by 5 bases, with 8 bases between. CDR3 length equals 14 residues. The CDR3 sequence is CASSLVSLTGELFF. CDR3 in DNA: TGTGCCAGCAGCTTAGTTTCCTTGACCGGGGAGCTGTTTTTT.

The rearrangement uses TRBV9 and TRBJ2-3, with 7 nucleotides matching TRBD2. Trimming removed 0 bases from V and 1 base from J; junction bases left unmatched: 5. In germline, CDR1 is SGDLS, CDR2 YYNGEE. There are 16 residues in the CDR3. The CDR3, as DNA: TGTGCCAGCAGCGTAGCGGGGGGAGGGGGCACAGATACGCAGTATTTT. As protein: CASSVAGGGGTDTQYF.

This chain connects TRBV5-5 to TRBJ2-3; 8 nucleotides agree with TRBD2. This CDR3 has 18 amino acids. V lost 0 bases and J lost 6; bases outside the gene matches: 15. The germline V gene has CDR1 SGHKS and CDR2 YYEKEE (reference sequence). The DNA for the CDR3 is TGTGCCAGCAGCTTGGTGTCGGATAGCGGGACAATAACGGATACGCAGTATTTT. It specifies CASSLVSDSGTITDTQYF.

The genes are TRBV2 and TRBJ2-7, with 10 positions matching TRBD1. Per the germline V gene, CDR1 is SNHLY and CDR2 is FYNNEI. The CDR3 sequence is 20 residues long. The V segment lost 3 bases and the J segment 4 bases; nucleotides outside the gene matches: 21. This CDR3 reads CASSDKKGPRDRGEAYEQYF. As DNA, the CDR3 is TGTGCCAGCAGTGACAAAAAAGGCCCTCGGGACAGGGGCGAGGCGTACGAGCAGTACTTC.

This chain connects TRBV19 to TRBJ2-7; possible D gene TRBD1, 6 bases. The germline V gene encodes CDR1 LNHDA and CDR2 SQIVND (reference sequence). CDR3 length equals 12 residues. CDR3 DNA: TGTGCAACCTCCGCGACAGGATACGAGCAGTACTTC. The encoded protein is CATSATGYEQYF. Supplemented by reference TRBV19 and TRBJ2-7, the full variable domain reads DGGITQSPKYLFRKEGQNVTLSCEQNLNHDAMYWYRQDPGQGLRLIYYSQIVNDFQKGDIAEGYSVSREKKESFPLTVTSAQKNPTAFYLCATSATGYEQYFGPGTRLTVT.

The chain employs TRBV7-2 and TRBJ2-7; the match to TRBD2 covers 9 bases. Germline V gives CDR1 SGHTA, CDR2 FQGNSA. J gave up 1 base and V 5 bases, and 15 bases lay outside the gene matches. The CDR3 consists of 18 residues. The CDR3 region has the DNA TGTGCCAGCAGCCTGGGGGGAACTAGCGGGCTCCAATCCTACGAGCAGTACTTC. Translation: CASSLGGTSGLQSYEQYF. Drawing the rest from reference TRBV7-2 and TRBJ2-7, the complete variable domain is GAGVSQSPSNKVTEKGKDVELRCDPISGHTALYWYRQSLGQGLEFLIYFQGNSAPDKSGLPSDRFSAERTGGSVSTLTIQRTQQEDSAVYLCASSLGGTSGLQSYEQYFGPGTRLTVT.

This clone occurred once. CDR3 sequence (DNA): TGTGCCAGCAGACGTCTCCCTCTCGGACTGGTCCTAGCGGGAATAAATGAGCAGTTCTTC. Translation gives CASRRLPLGLVLAGINEQFF. This chain uses TRBV28 with TRBJ2-1, with 9 positions matching TRBD2. The CDR3 has 20 residues. Germline V gene lookup returns CDR1 MDHEN and CDR2 SYDVKM. The V gene end was trimmed by 6 bases and the J gene end by 7 bases; junction bases not matched to a gene: 25. Based on the CDR3 plus reference TRBV28 and TRBJ2-1, the full variable domain is DVKVTQSSRYLVKRTGEKVFLECVQDMDHENMFWYRQDPGLGLRLIYFSYDVKMKEKGDIPEGYSVSREKKERFSLILESASTNQTSMYLCASRRLPLGLVLAGINEQFFGPGTRLTVL.

The gene calls are TRBV6-6 and TRBJ2-1, with 7 bases fitting TRBD2. J was trimmed by 10 bases and V by 0 bases; bases with no gene match: 9. The CDR3 is 15 residues long. Germline loops: CDR1 MNHNY, CDR2 SVGAGI (reference sequence). The CDR3 spells CASSYSIGGSTEQFF. Written as DNA, the CDR3 is TGTGCCAGCAGTTACTCGATAGGCGGGAGCACCGAGCAGTTCTTC.

The chain joins TRBV6-5 to TRBJ2-7, with 7 bases identical to TRBD1. Germline CDR1 MNHEY, CDR2 SVGAGI. The CDR3 covers 15 residues. The trim removed 5 bases at V and 2 bases at J, leaving 9 bases unmatched. The CDR3 here is CASSPWDRTTYEQYF. The CDR3 coding sequence is TGTGCCAGCAGTCCTTGGGACAGAACTACCTACGAGCAGTACTTC.

This clone has just one count. V gene TRBV9 combines with J gene TRBJ2-5, with D possibly being TRBD1 (6 bases). V lost 1 base and J 4 bases, leaving 11 bases between the germline ends. Germline lookup yields CDR1 SGDLS and CDR2 YYNGEE. This CDR3 is 14 amino acids long. The DNA of the CDR3 is TGTGCCAGCAGCGTAAGTGTAGGGGGAGAGACCCAGTACTTC. Protein: CASSVSVGGETQYF.

The V call is TRBV9, the J call TRBJ2-1; TRBD2 matches at 11 bases. The CDR3 totals 21 residues. Losses at the gene ends were 0 bases for V and 0 bases for J; bases not matched to a gene: 14. The germline gives CDR1 SGDLS, CDR2 YYNGEE. CDR3 nucleotides: TGTGCCAGCAGCGTAGGTCATGGGGGACTAGCGGCTACTAGCTCCTACAATGAGCAGTTCTTC. Translating it yields CASSVGHGGLAATSSYNEQFF. The full variable domain, completed using reference TRBV9 and TRBJ2-1, is DSGVTQTPKHLITATGQRVTLRCSPRSGDLSVYWYQQSLDQGLQFLIQYYNGEERAKGNILERFSAQQFPDLHSELNLSSLELGDSALYFCASSVGHGGLAATSSYNEQFFGPGTRLTVL.

This clone was seen more than once but under ten times. The chain links TRBV13 to TRBJ1-1; no clear D gene. CDR1 and CDR2 from the germline V gene are PRHDT and FYEKMQ (reference sequence). The CDR3 extends over 16 amino acids. V lost 3 bases to trimming and J lost 0 bases, with 14 bases between them. The CDR3: CASSFWSGIVNTEAFF. In DNA form, the CDR3 reads TGTGCCAGCAGCTTTTGGTCAGGCATAGTGAACACTGAAGCTTTCTTT.

V usage is TRBV28 and J usage is TRBJ1-2; D might be TRBD1 (6 bases). CDR1 is MDHEN, CDR2 SYDVKM, per germline. This CDR3 contains 17 residues. Trimming stripped 3 bases from V and 4 bases from J, with 21 bases between. The CDR3, as DNA: TGTGCCAGCAGTTTCCTGATGGACAGCAACAGGATCTATGGCTACACCTTC. Its translation: CASSFLMDSNRIYGYTF.

The chain uses TRBV28 and TRBJ2-5, with 7 positions matching TRBD2. Germline CDR1 reads MDHEN; CDR2 reads SYDVKM. The ends lost 7 bases at V and 6 bases at J; junction bases unmatched: 8. The CDR3 is 13 residues long. The CDR3 sequence: CASTRGDLQTQYF. In nucleotides, the CDR3 is TGTGCCAGCACTCGGGGGGACCTGCAGACCCAGTACTTC.

The rearrangement joins TRBV10-3 to TRBJ2-7; 9 positions agree with TRBD2. This CDR3 is 18 amino acids long. Germline V lookup: CDR1 ENHRY, CDR2 SYGVKD. Unmatched junction bases numbered 22, after V lost 7 bases and J lost 6 bases. CDR3 amino acids: CAIKTGTEPSSGISEQYF. The CDR3 DNA reads TGTGCCATCAAGACCGGGACAGAACCTTCTAGCGGGATCAGCGAGCAGTACTTC.

V gene TRBV6-1 combines with J gene TRBJ2-1, with D perhaps matching TRBD2 (6 bases). This CDR3 contains 15 residues. Germline assignment: CDR1 MNHNS and CDR2 SASEGT. V dropped 6 bases and J dropped 3 bases, with 15 bases sitting between them. CDR3 sequence (DNA): TGTGCCAGCAGCCTCGGGACTCCCGGCTACAATGAGCAGTTCTTC. Its protein product is CASSLGTPGYNEQFF.

The chain links TRBV5-6 to TRBJ2-3, with no clear D. Germline V gene lookup returns CDR1 SGHDT and CDR2 YYEEEE. Trimming removed 4 bases from V and 2 bases from J, with 5 bases in between. CDR3 length: 12 amino acids. Here the CDR3 reads CASSGPTDTQYF. The CDR3 DNA reads TGTGCCAGCAGCGGGCCCACAGATACGCAGTATTTT.

In this sample, this clone turned up a few times. This chain uses TRBV28 with TRBJ2-1; no firm D call. V was shortened by 4 bases and J by 11 bases, with 12 bases between the two germline ends. The germline V gene encodes CDR1 MDHEN and CDR2 SYDVKM. There are 12 residues in the CDR3. This CDR3 is CASSSPQEQQFF. The CDR3 coding sequence is TGTGCCAGCAGTTCTCCCCAGGAACAGCAGTTCTTC.